These T cell receptor beta chains were read from a single sample in a study of OX40 agonist ivuxolimab in advanced cancers. This table comes from immunoSEQ multiplex PCR, and its TCRdb copy is limited to in-frame clones, with some not included. The sample lists over 65,000 clones; about 88% were seen once. This specimen consisted of CD4+ or CD8+ T cells sorted from blood, obtained in a trial of the OX40 agonist ivuxolimab. These receptors all come from an adult with an advanced solid tumor such as melanoma, head and neck, liver or kidney cancer. Both conserved end residues are part of each CDR3. D genes are given only for firm matches. Where a row states a size, it is once, few, many or the class of an expanded clone; other rows omit it.

d_call	v_call	clone_size	j_call	cdr3_aa	cdr3_nt
TRBD1	TRBV28	-	TRBJ2-1	CASLRDRGANEQFF	TGTGCCAGTCTACGGGACAGGGGCGCCAATGAGCAGTTCTTC
-	TRBV19	-	TRBJ1-2	CASDRGSNQRIYGYTF	TGTGCCAGTGACCGGGGGAGTAACCAACGTATATACGGCTACACCTTC
TRBD2	TRBV6-6	-	TRBJ2-2	CASTGSGRNTGELFF	TGTGCCAGCACCGGGAGCGGGAGAAACACCGGGGAGCTGTTTTTT
TRBD1	TRBV19	-	TRBJ1-5	CASSIRAGGFNQPQHF	TGTGCCAGTAGTATAAGGGCAGGGGGATTCAATCAGCCCCAGCATTTT
-	TRBV7-3	-	TRBJ2-1	CASSRDRQRNEQFF	TGTGCCAGCAGCCGTGACAGGCAGAGGAATGAGCAGTTCTTC
-	TRBV4-3	-	TRBJ2-1	CASSQFSFDEQFF	TGCGCCAGCAGCCAATTCAGCTTCGATGAGCAGTTCTTC
TRBD1	TRBV6-5	few	TRBJ1-5	CASSRTGTGEQPQHF	TGTGCCAGCAGCCGAACCGGGACAGGGGAACAGCCCCAGCATTTT
TRBD1	TRBV6-5	-	TRBJ1-2	CASSYSPRGGTDAYTF	TGTGCCAGCAGTTACTCGCCCCGCGGGGGGACAGATGCCTACACCTTC
-	TRBV28	-	TRBJ2-2	CASSLSARELFF	TGTGCCAGCAGTTTAAGCGCCCGGGAGCTGTTTTTT
-	TRBV7-2	-	TRBJ1-4	CASSLDRGSEKLFF	TGTGCCAGCAGCTTAGATAGGGGGAGTGAAAAACTGTTTTTT
TRBD2	TRBV9	-	TRBJ2-1	CASSVATPSGRWGNEQFF	TGTGCCAGCAGCGTAGCTACGCCTAGCGGGAGGTGGGGCAATGAGCAGTTCTTC
-	TRBV4-3	-	TRBJ2-7	CASSQAPFAYEQYF	TGCGCCAGCAGCCAAGCCCCTTTTGCCTACGAGCAGTACTTC
-	TRBV27	-	TRBJ1-1	CASNLGVRDPNSEAFF	TGTGCCAGCAATTTAGGGGTGCGGGACCCGAACTCTGAAGCTTTCTTT
TRBD1	TRBV29-1	-	TRBJ2-4	CSAARTGASKNIQYF	TGCAGCGCCGCGAGGACAGGGGCGTCCAAAAACATTCAGTACTTC
-	TRBV25-1	-	TRBJ2-6	CASSDDRYSGANVLTF	TGTGCCAGCAGTGATGACAGGTACTCTGGGGCCAACGTCCTGACTTTC
TRBD2	TRBV18	-	TRBJ2-3	CASSPRTSGGADTQYF	TGTGCCAGCTCACCACGAACTAGCGGAGGGGCAGATACGCAGTATTTT
-	TRBV2	-	TRBJ2-1	CASTPGQYNEQFF	TGTGCCAGCACCCCTGGACAGTACAATGAGCAGTTCTTC
-	TRBV5-1	-	TRBJ2-1	CASSLVNGEQFF	TGCGCCAGCAGCTTGGTTAATGGTGAGCAGTTCTTC
TRBD2	TRBV7-6	-	TRBJ2-3	CASSRELFGLAGSSDTQYF	TGTGCCAGCAGCCGGGAGTTGTTCGGACTAGCGGGAAGCTCAGATACGCAGTATTTT
TRBD1	TRBV10-3	-	TRBJ2-7	CAIRDRLAYEQYF	TGTGCCATCAGGGACAGGTTGGCCTACGAGCAGTACTTC
TRBD1	TRBV6-5	-	TRBJ2-2	CASKWTGVTGELFF	TGTGCCAGCAAGTGGACAGGGGTCACCGGGGAGCTGTTTTTT
-	TRBV5-4	-	TRBJ1-4	CASSLAGEKLFF	TGTGCCAGCAGCTTGGCGGGTGAAAAACTGTTTTTT
-	TRBV29-1	-	TRBJ2-7	CSVESGHEQYF	TGCAGCGTTGAATCTGGGCACGAGCAGTACTTC
TRBD1	TRBV2	once	TRBJ1-5	CASSYDRGHGQPQHF	TGTGCCAGCAGTTACGACAGGGGACATGGTCAGCCCCAGCATTTT
-	TRBV7-9	-	TRBJ1-2	CASSPGRGTSYGYTF	TGTGCCAGCAGCCCCGGTCGGGGGACTAGCTATGGCTACACCTTC
TRBD2	TRBV5-5	-	TRBJ2-1	CASSLRSSGANEQFF	TGTGCCAGCAGCTTACGTTCTAGCGGAGCCAATGAGCAGTTCTTC
TRBD2	TRBV4-3	-	TRBJ2-3	CASSPGTSGKEPQYF	TGCGCCAGCAGCCCTGGGACTAGCGGGAAAGAGCCGCAGTATTTT
TRBD2	TRBV5-4	-	TRBJ2-1	CASSHAWRGSMGNEQFF	TGTGCCAGCAGCCACGCCTGGCGCGGGAGTATGGGTAATGAGCAGTTCTTC
TRBD2	TRBV2	-	TRBJ2-1	CASSEVSGLAGVLNEQFF	TGTGCCAGCAGTGAGGTTAGTGGGCTAGCGGGAGTTCTCAATGAGCAGTTCTTC
-	TRBV5-8	-	TRBJ1-2	CASSLVSINYGYTF	TGTGCCAGCAGCTTGGTCAGTATCAACTATGGCTACACCTTC